Listed below are T cell receptor beta chains from one sample, sequenced in a study of T cell repertoires in cytomegalovirus infection. TCRdb used MiXCR to reprocess the reads, holding one entry per CDR3 protein. The sample has 100,000 to 120,000 distinct CDR3 sequences, about 30% seen once. Their recognized antigens are unknown. The material was CD8+ T cells from cultured PBMCs, obtained from culture after CMV antigen stimulation. Source of these receptors: a human donor in good health (CMV status not recorded). Some clones in this sample may be carry-over from other donors' samples. Each CDR3 is given with its conserved first and last residue. The order of the fields is CDR3 protein, CDR3 DNA, clone size, V gene, D gene, J gene, CDR3 length. The D gene is left open where the match is weak. Size tells how often a clone was seen (once, few, many) or the class of an expanded clone, and some rows leave it out.

CDR3aa: CASSLGRATDTQYF
CDR3nt: TGTGCCAGCAGTTTAGGTCGGGCCACAGATACGCAGTATTTT
abundance: .
v_gene: TRBV27
d_gene: .
j_gene: TRBJ2-3
len: 14

CDR3aa: CASSPYGGLYNYEQFF
CDR3nt: TGTGCCAGCAGCCCGTATGGGGGCCTCTACAACTATGAGCAGTTCTTC
abundance: .
v_gene: TRBV14
d_gene: .
j_gene: TRBJ2-1
len: 16

CDR3aa: CASSPPGGEETQYF
CDR3nt: TGTGCCAGCAGTCCCCCCGGGGGGGAAGAGACCCAGTACTTC
abundance: few
v_gene: TRBV12-3/TRBV12-4
d_gene: TRBD2
j_gene: TRBJ2-5
len: 14

CDR3aa: CASSLALGQGLSSYEQYF
CDR3nt: TGTGCCAGCAGCTTAGCGCTAGGGCAGGGGTTAAGCTCCTACGAGCAGTACTTC
abundance: .
v_gene: TRBV7-2
d_gene: .
j_gene: TRBJ2-7
len: 18

CDR3aa: CASSIGQGYTEAFF
CDR3nt: TGTGCCAGTAGTATAGGACAGGGATACACTGAAGCTTTCTTT
abundance: .
v_gene: TRBV19
d_gene: TRBD1
j_gene: TRBJ1-1
len: 14

CDR3aa: CASTGGASTGELFF
CDR3nt: TGTGCCAGCACGGGGGGGGCCAGTACCGGGGAGCTGTTTTTT
abundance: few
v_gene: TRBV6-1
d_gene: TRBD2
j_gene: TRBJ2-2
len: 14

CDR3aa: CASSEGDTANQPQHF
CDR3nt: TGTGCCAGCAGTGAAGGGGACACAGCTAATCAGCCCCAGCATTTT
abundance: few
v_gene: TRBV2
d_gene: .
j_gene: TRBJ1-5
len: 15

CDR3aa: CASRGGDYSNQPQHF
CDR3nt: TGTGCCAGTAGAGGGGGAGATTATAGCAATCAGCCCCAGCATTTT
abundance: few
v_gene: TRBV19
d_gene: .
j_gene: TRBJ1-5
len: 15

CDR3aa: CASSERDYRDEQFF
CDR3nt: TGTGCCAGCAGTGAGCGGGACTATCGGGATGAGCAGTTCTTC
abundance: .
v_gene: TRBV2
d_gene: TRBD2
j_gene: TRBJ2-1
len: 14

CDR3aa: CAIKDSPNTEAFF
CDR3nt: TGTGCCATCAAAGACAGTCCGAACACTGAAGCTTTCTTT
abundance: few
v_gene: TRBV10-3
d_gene: .
j_gene: TRBJ1-1
len: 13

CDR3aa: CASTPPTGTLGNTIYF
CDR3nt: TGTGCCAGCACCCCACCGACGGGCACTTTAGGAAACACCATATATTTT
abundance: few
v_gene: TRBV28
d_gene: .
j_gene: TRBJ1-3
len: 16

CDR3aa: CASSTDLEYNSPLHF
CDR3nt: TGTGCCAGCAGTACCGACCTGGAGTATAATTCACCCCTCCACTTT
abundance: few
v_gene: TRBV28
d_gene: .
j_gene: TRBJ1-6
len: 15

CDR3aa: CASSLRRAYNEQFF
CDR3nt: TGTGCCAGCAGCCTGAGGCGGGCCTACAATGAGCAGTTCTTC
abundance: many
v_gene: TRBV14
d_gene: .
j_gene: TRBJ2-1
len: 14

CDR3aa: CASTYGTSEMRETQYF
CDR3nt: TGTGCCAGCACCTACGGGACTAGCGAGATGAGAGAGACCCAGTACTTC
abundance: few
v_gene: TRBV7-8
d_gene: TRBD2
j_gene: TRBJ2-5
len: 16

CDR3aa: CASSPRTGALYNEQFF
CDR3nt: TGTGCCAGCAGCCCCAGGACAGGGGCATTATACAATGAGCAGTTCTTC
abundance: .
v_gene: TRBV7-2
d_gene: TRBD1
j_gene: TRBJ2-1
len: 16

CDR3aa: CASSQEYGTDTQYF
CDR3nt: TGTGCCAGCAGCCAAGAGTACGGCACAGATACGCAGTATTTT
abundance: few
v_gene: TRBV4-1
d_gene: .
j_gene: TRBJ2-3
len: 14

CDR3aa: CASSLPSTDTQYF
CDR3nt: TGTGCCAGCAGCCTTCCCAGCACAGATACGCAGTATTTT
abundance: many
v_gene: TRBV7-2
d_gene: .
j_gene: TRBJ2-3
len: 13

CDR3aa: CASSLGERQETQYF
CDR3nt: TGTGCCAGCAGCTTAGGGGAGCGCCAAGAGACCCAGTACTTC
abundance: .
v_gene: TRBV5-4
d_gene: .
j_gene: TRBJ2-5
len: 14

CDR3aa: CASTFVTGRLSNEQFF
CDR3nt: TGTGCCAGCACATTCGTCACAGGGCGGTTGAGTAATGAGCAGTTCTTC
abundance: .
v_gene: TRBV7-2
d_gene: .
j_gene: TRBJ2-1
len: 16

CDR3aa: CASSLKFSGGAVSYNEQFF
CDR3nt: TGTGCCAGCAGTTTAAAATTTAGCGGGGGGGCGGTATCCTACAATGAGCAGTTCTTC
abundance: .
v_gene: TRBV27
d_gene: TRBD2
j_gene: TRBJ2-1
len: 19

CDR3aa: CASSLAGINQPQHF
CDR3nt: TGTGCCAGCAGCTTAGCGGGGATCAATCAGCCCCAGCATTTT
abundance: .
v_gene: TRBV7-9
d_gene: .
j_gene: TRBJ1-5
len: 14

CDR3aa: CASSFQPQGPSYNEQFF
CDR3nt: TGTGCCAGCAGCTTCCAACCACAAGGGCCCTCCTACAATGAGCAGTTCTTC
abundance: .
v_gene: TRBV7-6
d_gene: .
j_gene: TRBJ2-1
len: 17

CDR3aa: CASRVPGQSYEQYF
CDR3nt: TGTGCCAGCAGAGTACCGGGACAGTCCTACGAGCAGTACTTC
abundance: few
v_gene: TRBV7-2
d_gene: TRBD1
j_gene: TRBJ2-7
len: 14

CDR3aa: CASSQVAGGRYNEQFF
CDR3nt: TGTGCCAGCAGCCAAGTTGCGGGGGGAAGATACAATGAGCAGTTCTTC
abundance: .
v_gene: TRBV14
d_gene: TRBD2
j_gene: TRBJ2-1
len: 16

CDR3aa: CASSGGLAGNQETQYF
CDR3nt: TGTGCCAGCAGCGGTGGACTAGCGGGGAACCAAGAGACCCAGTACTTC
abundance: .
v_gene: TRBV5-6
d_gene: TRBD2
j_gene: TRBJ2-5
len: 16

CDR3aa: CASSQSYREPSYGYTF
CDR3nt: TGCGCCAGCAGCCAAAGCTACAGGGAACCCTCCTATGGCTACACCTTC
abundance: few
v_gene: TRBV4-3
d_gene: .
j_gene: TRBJ1-2
len: 16

CDR3aa: CASSLSGDDNTEAFF
CDR3nt: TGTGCCAGCAGTTTATCAGGGGACGACAACACTGAAGCTTTCTTT
abundance: .
v_gene: TRBV27
d_gene: .
j_gene: TRBJ1-1
len: 15

CDR3aa: CASSRRGWQKETQYF
CDR3nt: TGTGCCAGCAGCCGGAGGGGTTGGCAGAAGGAGACCCAGTACTTC
abundance: .
v_gene: TRBV13
d_gene: .
j_gene: TRBJ2-5
len: 15

CDR3aa: CASSLENLGNSPLHF
CDR3nt: TGCGCCAGCAGCTTGGAAAATTTGGGCAATTCACCCCTCCACTTT
abundance: .
v_gene: TRBV5-1
d_gene: .
j_gene: TRBJ1-6
len: 15

CDR3aa: CASSSTGNQPQHF
CDR3nt: TGTGCCAGTAGCTCGACAGGGAATCAGCCCCAGCATTTT
abundance: .
v_gene: TRBV19
d_gene: TRBD1
j_gene: TRBJ1-5
len: 13

CDR3aa: CASSQAGGAKNIQYF
CDR3nt: TGTGCCAGCAGCCAAGCGGGGGGTGCCAAAAACATTCAGTACTTC
abundance: few
v_gene: TRBV3-1
d_gene: TRBD2
j_gene: TRBJ2-4
len: 15

CDR3aa: CASSLSRTGHYEQYF
CDR3nt: TGTGCCAGCAGCTTATCTAGGACTGGGCACTACGAGCAGTACTTC
abundance: many
v_gene: TRBV7-2
d_gene: .
j_gene: TRBJ2-7
len: 15

CDR3aa: CASSSPEGPDWDTQYF
CDR3nt: TGTGCCAGCAGCTCGCCTGAGGGGCCGGATTGGGATACGCAGTATTTT
abundance: .
v_gene: TRBV7-2
d_gene: .
j_gene: TRBJ2-3
len: 16

CDR3aa: CASSQDKLTYGYTF
CDR3nt: TGCGCCAGCAGCCAAGATAAGCTTACCTATGGCTACACCTTC
abundance: few
v_gene: TRBV4-3
d_gene: .
j_gene: TRBJ1-2
len: 14

CDR3aa: CSATWDRATEAFF
CDR3nt: TGCAGTGCCACCTGGGACAGGGCCACTGAAGCTTTCTTT
abundance: few
v_gene: TRBV20-1
d_gene: TRBD1
j_gene: TRBJ1-1
len: 13

CDR3aa: CASSYGLAGEIQETQYF
CDR3nt: TGCGCCAGCAGCTATGGACTAGCGGGGGAGATTCAAGAGACCCAGTACTTC
abundance: .
v_gene: TRBV5-1
d_gene: TRBD2
j_gene: TRBJ2-5
len: 17

CDR3aa: CASSPYSGNEQFF
CDR3nt: TGTGCCAGCTCACCTTACTCAGGCAATGAGCAGTTCTTC
abundance: .
v_gene: TRBV18
d_gene: .
j_gene: TRBJ2-1
len: 13

CDR3aa: CASSQVAGGYTDTQYF
CDR3nt: TGCGCCAGCAGCCAAGTTGCGGGGGGCTACACAGATACGCAGTATTTT
abundance: few
v_gene: TRBV4-1
d_gene: TRBD2
j_gene: TRBJ2-3
len: 16

CDR3aa: CASSYGRLRTDITGELFF
CDR3nt: TGTGCCAGCAGTTACGGAAGGCTTAGGACAGACATCACCGGGGAGCTGTTTTTT
abundance: .
v_gene: TRBV6-6
d_gene: .
j_gene: TRBJ2-2
len: 18

CDR3aa: CASSQGTGFNQPQHF
CDR3nt: TGCGCCAGCAGCCAGGGGACAGGTTTTAATCAGCCCCAGCATTTT
abundance: .
v_gene: TRBV4-1
d_gene: TRBD1
j_gene: TRBJ1-5
len: 15

CDR3aa: CASSLDSGMNSPLHF
CDR3nt: TGTGCCAGCAGCTTAGATTCAGGGATGAATTCACCCCTCCACTTT
abundance: once
v_gene: TRBV7-2
d_gene: .
j_gene: TRBJ1-6
len: 15

CDR3aa: CASSYGNEQFF
CDR3nt: TGTGCCAGCAGTTACGGGAATGAGCAGTTCTTC
abundance: .
v_gene: TRBV6-6
d_gene: .
j_gene: TRBJ2-1
len: 11

CDR3aa: CASSNVLALYEQYF
CDR3nt: TGTGCCAGCAGCAACGTGCTAGCGCTGTACGAGCAGTACTTC
abundance: .
v_gene: TRBV12-3/TRBV12-4
d_gene: .
j_gene: TRBJ2-7
len: 14

CDR3aa: CASSIWLAGGYNEQFF
CDR3nt: TGTGCCAGTAGTATTTGGCTAGCGGGGGGCTACAATGAGCAGTTCTTC
abundance: .
v_gene: TRBV19
d_gene: TRBD2
j_gene: TRBJ2-1
len: 16

CDR3aa: CASSLATSGGLFEQYF
CDR3nt: TGTGCCAGCAGCTTAGCGACTAGCGGGGGGCTCTTCGAGCAGTACTTC
abundance: .
v_gene: TRBV7-6
d_gene: TRBD2
j_gene: TRBJ2-7
len: 16

CDR3aa: CASSIGDRGRVGNEQFF
CDR3nt: TGTGCCAGCAGTATAGGGGACAGGGGAAGAGTAGGCAATGAGCAGTTCTTC
abundance: .
v_gene: TRBV12-3/TRBV12-4
d_gene: TRBD1
j_gene: TRBJ2-1
len: 17

CDR3aa: CASSFTPEQFF
CDR3nt: TGTGCCAGCAGCTTTACCCCCGAGCAGTTCTTC
abundance: .
v_gene: TRBV11-2
d_gene: .
j_gene: TRBJ2-1
len: 11

CDR3aa: CASSAGTGPAYEQYF
CDR3nt: TGTGCCAGTAGTGCAGGGACAGGCCCTGCCTACGAGCAGTACTTC
abundance: .
v_gene: TRBV19
d_gene: TRBD1
j_gene: TRBJ2-7
len: 15

CDR3aa: CASSPPDSSNYGYTF
CDR3nt: TGTGCCAGCAGCCCCCCAGACAGTTCTAACTATGGCTACACCTTC
abundance: few
v_gene: TRBV7-6
d_gene: .
j_gene: TRBJ1-2
len: 15